The entry that follows covers one T cell receptor (beta chain) sequence. This clonotype was seen many times. This receptor's antigen is unknown. No per-base quality is available; no much larger clone lies one base away. The germline V end is reduced by 6 bases and the J end by 5 bases; junction bases left unmatched: 8. The CDR3 runs 14 amino acids, cysteine and phenylalanine included. The sequence is cut down to CDR3 DNA, 42 bases in frame from base 1. Looking up the germline V gene yields CDR1 SGDLS and CDR2 YYNGEE. Flow cytometry had shown CD8+CD57+ cell expansion in the patients selected for sequencing. All patients had severe acquired aplastic anemia diagnosed by International Study of Aplastic Anemia and Agranulocytosis and Camitta criteria. At the time blood was sampled, none of the patients had received any therapy. TCR repertoires of sorted CD4+ and CD8+ blood T cells from severe aplastic anemia patients and healthy subjects were deep-sequenced in the study. Patients were enrolled under clinicaltrials.gov protocols 00001620, 01623167, 00001397, 00071045, 00081523 and 00961064 in the USA. Ficoll-Paque density gradient centrifugation was used to isolate peripheral blood mononuclear cells. CD4+ and CD8+ T cells were sorted by FACS or magnetic beads before DNA extraction.

TCR beta VDJ combination and CDR3 sequence profiling used genomic DNA as the template. An Illumina HiSeq 2000 was the platform used for TCR repertoire sequencing. Regarding the original processing steps: Repertoire assessment relied on Simpson's diversity index, CDR3 size and DJ length profiles, and TRBV/TRBJ rearrangement plots. The most abundant DNA sequence in the deep sequencing data was taken as the immunodominant clone. CDR3 amino acid sequences were checked for sharing between subjects and were compared against published repertoires and the VDJdb database. The public reads were quality trimmed at Q25 with fastp and then assembled into clones with MiXCR by TCRdb, keeping productive beta chains. Entries are consolidated by CDR3 protein sequence, retaining the most common genes and DNA. V and J calls and clone size were set by TCRdb, not the authors. The sample table holds just over 450,000 distinct CDR3 sequences, of which over 25% were seen once. The ten largest clones take up 0.82% of the sample.

This sample stems from a study of CD8+CD57+ T cells in acquired aplastic anemia (dated by TCRdb to the late 2010s). Describing the broader study: Extracted DNA from sorted CD4+ and CD8+ cells averaged about 3 ug, ranging from about 0.17 to 30 ug. CD8+CD57+ expansion was defined as a frequency above the mean frequency observed in healthy subjects.

The paper as a whole reports these results and caveats: Patients and healthy controls showed no significant difference in CD8+ Simpson's diversity (P=0.060). Although 25 to 30 CD8+ CDR3 sequences were shared by patients and controls, these sequences appeared highly expressed in patients and within the immunodominant clones of patients.

The chain joins TRBV9 to TRBJ1-1; TRBD1 fits 9 bases in the junction. The sequencing input was sorted CD4+, CD8+, or CD8+CD57+ T cells (not recorded which) from PBMCs. This TCR derives from a human donor with aplastic anemia. The DNA sequence follows: TGTGCCAGCAATCGCCCGGGACAGGGAACTGAAGCTTTCTTT. Translated, it reads CASNRPGQGTEAFF.